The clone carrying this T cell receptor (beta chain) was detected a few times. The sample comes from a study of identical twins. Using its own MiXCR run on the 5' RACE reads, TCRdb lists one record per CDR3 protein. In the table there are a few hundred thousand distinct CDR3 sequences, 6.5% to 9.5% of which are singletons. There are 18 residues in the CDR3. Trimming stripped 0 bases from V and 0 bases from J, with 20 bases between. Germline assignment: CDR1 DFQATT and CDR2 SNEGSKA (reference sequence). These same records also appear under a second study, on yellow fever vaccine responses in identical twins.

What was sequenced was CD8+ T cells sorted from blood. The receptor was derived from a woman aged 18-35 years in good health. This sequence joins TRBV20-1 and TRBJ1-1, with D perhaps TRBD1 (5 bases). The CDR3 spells CSARDPEAGPVLNTEAFF. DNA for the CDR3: TGCAGTGCTAGAGATCCCGAGGCGGGGCCGGTACTGAACACTGAAGCTTTCTTT.